These 21 T cell receptor beta chains came from one sample sequenced in a study of T cells in Graves' hyperthyroidism and ophthalmopathy. Amplification of TCR beta CDR3 regions was performed using RNA transcripts as template. In the first-round RT-PCR of the TCR CDR3, the HTBI primer set was used. TCRdb itself ran the multiplex PCR reads through MiXCR, one entry per CDR3 protein. The sample has hundreds of thousands of distinct CDR3 sequences; approximately 15% are singletons. The sequencing sample was made of blood. These receptors originate from a woman aged 25 to 39 with Graves' hyperthyroidism.

This clonotype was observed a few times. The rearrangement joins TRBV7-9 to TRBJ2-5; D gene ambiguous. The CDR3 is made up of 13 amino acids. Germline assignment: CDR1 SEHNR and CDR2 FQNEAQ (reference sequence). The V gene lost 2 bases and the J gene lost 2 bases, with 6 bases spanning the gap. The CDR3 loop reads CASSLRRQETQYF. As DNA, the CDR3 is TGTGCCAGCAGCTTAAGACGGCAAGAGACCCAGTACTTC.

On this clonotype: The junction and the germline gene differ at one end; a read error may be behind it. This sequence joins TRBV28 and TRBJ1-4; the match to TRBD1 covers 10 bases. Germline V lookup: CDR1 MDHEN, CDR2 SYDVKM. This CDR3 spans 16 amino acids. CDR3 residues: CASSLIAGTGVEKLLF. CDR3 sequence (DNA): TGTGCCAGCAGTCTAATAGCCGGGACAGGGGTTGAAAAACTGCTTTTT.

This clonotype was seen many times. V gene TRBV12-3 or TRBV12-4 combines with J gene TRBJ2-5, with 11 nucleotides matching TRBD1. After removal of 5 bases from V and 7 bases from J, the junction contained 9 bases not matched to a gene. The CDR3 extends over 15 amino acids. The DNA of the CDR3 is TGTGCCAGCAGTACCTTGGACAGGGGGCTGTGGACCCAGTACTTC. It yields the protein CASSTLDRGLWTQYF.

This clonotype was observed at least ten times. The chain joins TRBV5-1 to TRBJ1-1; 7 nucleotides agree with TRBD1. The CDR3 length is 14 residues. Germline V gives CDR1 SGHRS, CDR2 YFSETQ. Unmatched junction bases numbered 2, after V lost 2 bases and J lost 1 base. DNA for the CDR3: TGCGCCAGCAGCTTACAGGGGACGAACACTGAAGCTTTCTTT. It yields the protein CASSLQGTNTEAFF.

This clonotype was counted at least ten times. The rearrangement uses TRBV18 and TRBJ2-1; 8 positions agree with TRBD2. The ends lost 1 base at V and 0 bases at J; junction bases unmatched: 2. In germline, CDR1 is KGHSH, CDR2 LQKENI. This CDR3 is built from 16 residues. The CDR3 nucleotides are TGTGCCAGCTCACCACAAGGGACTAGCTCCTACAATGAGCAGTTCTTC. Residues: CASSPQGTSSYNEQFF.

This clonotype appeared a few times. The V gene is TRBV10-3, the J gene TRBJ2-1; possibly TRBD1 for D (5 bases). Per the germline V gene, CDR1 is ENHRY and CDR2 is SYGVKD. Trimming took 0 bases from V and 3 from J, leaving 12 bases between them. The CDR3 extends over 16 amino acids. DNA of the CDR3: TGTGCCATCAGTGAGTCGGGGCGGCAGCTCTACAATGAGCAGTTCTTC. Protein: CAISESGRQLYNEQFF.

The chain uses TRBV20-1 and TRBJ1-1; TRBD1 agrees at 7 bases. CDR1 and CDR2 (germline): DFQATT, SNEGSKA (reference sequence). The trim removed 5 bases at V and 0 bases at J, leaving 3 bases unmatched. The CDR3 extends over 13 amino acids. CDR3 amino acids: CSALDRMNTEAFF. The CDR3 DNA sequence: TGCAGTGCTCTGGACAGGATGAACACTGAAGCTTTCTTT.

This clonotype was seen only a few times. This chain links TRBV5-5 with TRBJ2-3; 10 nucleotides align to TRBD1. The CDR3 spans 18 residues. Trimming took 0 bases from V and 2 from J; bases not matched to a gene: 9. Germline V gene data show CDR1 as SGHKS and CDR2 as YYEKEE (reference sequence). The CDR3 bases are TGTGCCAGCAGCTTGGGGGACAGGGGTAACGTGGTCACAGATACGCAGTATTTT. This encodes CASSLGDRGNVVTDTQYF.

This clonotype has only a few counts. This chain connects TRBV6-1 to TRBJ2-7; the match to TRBD2 covers 8 bases. The CDR3 has 21 residues. The V and J ends lost 5 bases and 4 bases, in that order; junction bases with no gene match: 28. From germline, CDR1 is MNHNS and CDR2 SASEGT. The CDR3 DNA sequence: TGTGCCAGCAGTCTCCCCGAGATTGGGTCCGTCGGGACTAGTAGTTCGTACGAGCAGTACTTC. This sequence encodes CASSLPEIGSVGTSSSYEQYF.

This clonotype was detected only a few times. The chain joins TRBV9 to TRBJ2-7; D might be TRBD1 (5 bases). The V and J ends lost 0 bases and 3 bases respectively, with 13 bases between them. The CDR3 sequence is 15 residues long. Germline values: CDR1 SGDLS, CDR2 YYNGEE. DNA of the CDR3: TGTGCCAGCAGCGTAGAGGGGCTCCCAAACTACGAGCAGTACTTC. Its translation is CASSVEGLPNYEQYF. Full variable domain (rest looked up from reference TRBV9 and TRBJ2-7): DSGVTQTPKHLITATGQRVTLRCSPRSGDLSVYWYQQSLDQGLQFLIQYYNGEERAKGNILERFSAQQFPDLHSELNLSSLELGDSALYFCASSVEGLPNYEQYFGPGTRLTVT.

Only a few counts were recorded for this clonotype. The J gene is TRBJ2-3, the V gene TRBV5-1, with D possibly TRBD2 on 5 matching bases. In germline, CDR1 is SGHRS, CDR2 YFSETQ. V gave up 0 bases and J gave up 5 bases, with 13 bases separating them. CDR3 length: 15 residues. The CDR3 DNA is TGCGCCAGCAGCTTGGTACCAGCGGAAGAAGATACGCAGTATTTT. Its protein product is CASSLVPAEEDTQYF.

This clonotype was observed many times. The chain links TRBV18 to TRBJ2-5; D may be TRBD2 (6 bases). V lost 3 bases, J lost 2 bases, and 16 bases lay in between. This CDR3 contains 16 residues. The V gene's germline CDR1 is KGHSH and CDR2 LQKENI. CDR3 sequence (DNA): TGTGCCAGCTCACCTTCGGCGGGTAGCGGACAAGAGACCCAGTACTTC. Its translation is CASSPSAGSGQETQYF.

The table lists this clonotype with many counts. The chain couples TRBV7-9 to TRBJ2-3, with 10 bases fitting TRBD1. Per the germline V gene, CDR1 is SEHNR and CDR2 is FQNEAQ (reference sequence). The V and J ends lost 5 bases and 3 bases, in that order; junction bases with no gene match: 11. This CDR3 comprises 17 residues. The CDR3 region has the DNA TGTGCCAGCAGCGCAGTGCCGGGACAGGGGATGACAGATACGCAGTATTTT. Translation gives CASSAVPGQGMTDTQYF.

This clonotype was seen many times. This rearrangement joins TRBV6-2 or TRBV6-3 to TRBJ2-7; 8 bases match TRBD1. The trim removed 7 bases at V and 0 bases at J, leaving 8 bases unmatched. Germline loops: CDR1 MNHEY, CDR2 SVGEGT. There are 15 residues in the CDR3. CDR3 bases: TGTGCCAGCAAAAAGAGGGACAGGTACTCCTACGAGCAGTACTTC. Its protein is CASKKRDRYSYEQYF.

V usage is TRBV20-1 and J usage is TRBJ2-1, with D maybe TRBD1 (5 bases). Trimming removed 1 base from V and 7 bases from J, with 17 bases in between. This CDR3 comprises 15 residues. Per germline, CDR1 DFQATT and CDR2 SNEGSKA (reference sequence). CDR3 residues: CSARVGSRGANEQFF. The CDR3 coding sequence is TGCAGTGCTAGAGTTGGGTCCCGTGGGGCGAATGAGCAGTTCTTC.

The chain couples TRBV7-9 to TRBJ2-5; D remains ambiguous. The CDR3 is 13 residues long. Germline values: CDR1 SEHNR, CDR2 FQNEAQ (reference sequence). V gave up 1 base and J gave up 9 bases, with 12 bases separating them. DNA for the CDR3: TGTGCCAGCAGCTTAGGGCCTGTACGGGCCCAGTACTTC. Amino acids: CASSLGPVRAQYF.

This clonotype appeared a single time. This chain connects TRBV29-1 to TRBJ2-3, with TRBD2 matching over 10 bases. CDR1 and CDR2 from the germline V gene are SQVTM and ANQGSEA. The CDR3 runs to 14 residues. V trimming: 5 bases; J trimming: 3 bases; junction bases outside the gene matches: 5. The CDR3 spells CSVRTSGKTDTQYF. The CDR3, as DNA: TGCAGCGTTCGTACTAGCGGGAAGACAGATACGCAGTATTTT.

This clonotype was picked up many times. This sequence joins TRBV6-2 or TRBV6-3 and TRBJ2-5; TRBD2 matches at 10 bases. With V trimmed by 8 bases and J by 5 bases, 8 bases remained unmatched. The CDR3 loop spans 14 amino acids. Germline CDR1 and CDR2: MNHEY and SVGEGT. The CDR3 bases are TGTGCCAGCGGTACTAGCGGGGAGGCGGAGACCCAGTACTTC. Its translation is CASGTSGEAETQYF.

This sequence joins TRBV20-1 and TRBJ1-3; no definite D call. Germline V gene sequence: CDR1 DFQATT, CDR2 SNEGSKA (reference sequence). V dropped 2 bases and J dropped 0 bases, with 8 bases sitting between them. This CDR3 comprises 14 residues. The CDR3 coding sequence is TGCAGTGCTAGAACGGCAGTCTCTGGAAACACCATATATTTT. Translated: CSARTAVSGNTIYF.

In its sample, this clonotype was seen once. This may arise from a read error, as a much more abundant clone is one base away. The CDR3, as DNA: TGCAGTATGGGCGGGAGTCCCTACGAGCAGTACTTC. Its protein is CSMGGSPYEQYF. The rearrangement uses TRBV20-1 and TRBJ2-7, with TRBD2 identical over 7 bases. V trimming: 8 bases; J trimming: 2 bases; junction bases outside the gene matches: 6. Germline CDR1 DFQATT, CDR2 SNEGSKA (reference sequence). CDR3 length equals 12 residues.

This clonotype was observed at least ten times. The chain uses TRBV24-1 and TRBJ2-2; 9 bases are a match to TRBD1. The V segment lost 4 bases and the J segment 6 bases; nucleotides outside the gene matches: 8. This CDR3 region has 16 residues. Per the germline V gene, CDR1 is KGHDR and CDR2 is SFDVKD. CDR3 nucleotide sequence: TGTGCCACCAGTGAACCGGGACAGGGAGAGGCCGGGGAGCTGTTTTTT. Translating gives CATSEPGQGEAGELFF.